Presented here are 20 T cell receptor beta chains from one specimen sequenced in a study of blood T cell repertoires in COVID-19. Sequencing used immunoSEQ multiplex PCR; TCRdb keeps in-frame clones, though not all of them. Counted here are roughly 81,000 clones, 90% to 95% occurring once; the ten biggest clones make up 1.5% to 2%. Material: peripheral blood. These receptors all stem from a woman between 45 and 65 years old in a cohort sampled during active COVID-19.

J is TRBJ2-5 and V is TRBV3-1 (or the pseudogene TRBV3-2); D not resolved. Germline values: CDR1 LGHDT, CDR2 YNNKEL (reference sequence). Trimming removed 3 bases at V and 4 bases at J, with 3 bases between. This CDR3 spans 11 amino acids. In DNA, the CDR3 is TGTGCCAGCAGCCACTTAGAGACCCAGTACTTC. Its protein product is CASSHLETQYF.

The gene calls are TRBV7-9 and TRBJ2-3; D not certain. The length of the CDR3 is 12 residues. The V end was cut by 5 bases, the J end by 3 bases, with 6 bases between. Germline V gene sequence: CDR1 SEHNR, CDR2 FQNEAQ (reference sequence). CDR3 DNA: TGTGCCAGCAGCCGAGTTACAGATACGCAGTATTTT. It yields the protein CASSRVTDTQYF. The entire variable domain, with the rest obtained from reference TRBV7-9 and TRBJ2-3, is as follows: DTGVSQNPRHKITKRGQNVTFRCDPISEHNRLYWYRQTLGQGPEFLTYFQNEAQLEKSRLLSDRFSAERPKGSFSTLEIQRTEQGDSAMYLCASSRVTDTQYFGPGTRLTVL.

The chain employs TRBV29-1 and TRBJ2-7; D is perhaps TRBD2 (6 bases). Trimming pared 3 bases from V and 4 bases from J, leaving 13 bases between. This CDR3 spans 13 amino acids. The germline V gene has CDR1 SQVTM and CDR2 ANQGSEA. CDR3 coding DNA: TGCAGCGTTGAGGGGACTGGAAGATACGAGCAGTACTTC. Its protein is CSVEGTGRYEQYF.

The chain has TRBV6-5 and TRBJ1-1, with D unresolved. With 0 bases removed from V and 3 bases from J, the gap between germline ends came to 8 bases. Per germline, CDR1 MNHEY and CDR2 SVGAGI. The CDR3 extends over 14 amino acids. The CDR3 is CASSYSVRDTEAFF. DNA of the CDR3: TGTGCCAGCAGTTACTCCGTGAGGGACACTGAAGCTTTCTTT.

This chain uses TRBV29-1 with TRBJ1-5; 7 positions match TRBD1. The CDR3 totals 16 residues. Germline V gene sequence: CDR1 SQVTM, CDR2 ANQGSEA. V gave up 2 bases and J gave up 5 bases; unmatched junction bases: 12. The CDR3 DNA is TGCAGCGTTGAAAGTCCGACGAGGCAGGGGGATCAGCCCCAGCATTTT. Translation gives CSVESPTRQGDQPQHF.

The rearrangement links TRBV5-1 to TRBJ2-7; 7 bases align to TRBD2. V shed 3 bases and J 6 bases; nucleotides not matched to a gene: 12. There are 15 residues in the CDR3. In germline, CDR1 is SGHRS, CDR2 YFSETQ. The CDR3 is CASSSTRAGKGEQYF. CDR3 sequence (DNA): TGCGCCAGCAGCTCAACCCGAGCGGGAAAGGGCGAGCAGTACTTC.

V is TRBV10-3 and J is TRBJ2-1, with D maybe TRBD2 (5 bases). V lost 2 bases to trimming and J lost 6 bases, with 11 bases between them. This CDR3 comprises 14 residues. Germline assignment: CDR1 ENHRY and CDR2 SYGVKD. The CDR3 sequence is CAISEGGGLNEQFF. Here the CDR3 DNA reads TGTGCCATCAGTGAGGGCGGAGGCCTCAATGAGCAGTTCTTC.

This clone was counted once. The chain is built from TRBV7-9 and TRBJ2-2; TRBD2 aligns across 7 bases. CDR1 SEHNR and CDR2 FQNEAQ come from the germline V gene (reference sequence). With V trimmed by 2 bases and J by 5 bases, 11 bases remained unmatched. The CDR3 spans 17 residues. CDR3 nucleotides: TGTGCCAGCAGCTTAAGAGCGGTAGCGCGGGGGACCGGGGAGCTGTTTTTT. It is translated as CASSLRAVARGTGELFF.

This clone was counted a single time. The chain recombines TRBV7-9 with TRBJ2-3; the D is unclear. The CDR3 spans 14 residues. CDR1 is SEHNR and CDR2 is FQNEAQ in the germline V gene (reference sequence). The V and J ends lost 5 bases and 5 bases respectively, with 14 bases between them. The CDR3, as DNA: TGTGCCAGCAGCGAATCCTCGCAGTTAGATACGCAGTATTTT. It is translated as CASSESSQLDTQYF.

This clone was picked up one time. The chain links TRBV2 to TRBJ1-1; tentatively, D is TRBD1 (5 bases). The germline V gene encodes CDR1 SNHLY and CDR2 FYNNEI. Trimming pared 0 bases from V and 0 bases from J, leaving 11 bases between. The CDR3 covers 16 residues. CDR3 loop: CASSEAQGLMNTEAFF. The CDR3 DNA sequence: TGTGCCAGCAGTGAAGCCCAGGGACTAATGAACACTGAAGCTTTCTTT.

V is TRBV6-4 and J is TRBJ2-7, with 7 bases aligning to TRBD1. In germline, CDR1 is MRHNA, CDR2 SNTAGT. CDR3 length: 20 amino acids. With 2 bases clipped from V and 0 bases from J, the junction kept 19 bases outside the gene matches. In nucleotides, the CDR3 is TGTGCCAGCAGTGACCTTAGTTGGAGGACAGGAGGAACTTCCTCCTACGAGCAGTACTTC. Amino acids: CASSDLSWRTGGTSSYEQYF.

J is TRBJ1-2 and V is TRBV5-1, with no clear D. The CDR3 runs to 14 residues. CDR1 SGHRS and CDR2 YFSETQ come from the germline V gene. V lost 0 bases to trimming and J lost 9 bases, with 15 bases between them. In nucleotides, the CDR3 is TGCGCCAGCAGCTTGGACTCGGGGAACGGGCGCTACACCTTC. Its protein is CASSLDSGNGRYTF.

This chain joins TRBV10-3 and TRBJ2-1; 9 bases line up with TRBD2. V lost 7 bases to trimming and J lost 5 bases; unmatched junction nucleotides: 3. Germline CDR1 ENHRY, CDR2 SYGVKD. The CDR3 loop spans 13 amino acids. CDR3: CAITSSGDNEQFF. The CDR3 nucleotides are TGTGCCATCACTTCTAGCGGGGACAATGAGCAGTTCTTC.

The chain links TRBV5-5 to TRBJ1-1, with D perhaps TRBD1 (5 bases). The CDR3 has 12 amino acids. Germline V gives CDR1 SGHKS, CDR2 YYEKEE (reference sequence). V was trimmed by 4 bases and J by 7 bases, leaving 11 bases between them. DNA for the CDR3: TGTGCCAGCAGCCCCAGGGTTGGTGAAGCTTTCTTT. Translating it yields CASSPRVGEAFF.

J is TRBJ1-2 and V is TRBV12-3 or TRBV12-4; TRBD1 matches 7 bases. The CDR3 is made up of 13 amino acids. Losses at the gene ends were 7 bases for V and 2 bases for J; bases not matched to a gene: 4. CDR3 coding DNA: TGTGCCAGCACCCTGGACAGGAACTATGGCTACACCTTC. Amino acids: CASTLDRNYGYTF.

This chain uses TRBV18 with TRBJ1-2; TRBD1 matches 8 bases. With V trimmed by 3 bases and J by 8 bases, 5 bases remained unmatched. The CDR3 extends over 13 amino acids. The germline CDR1 and CDR2 sequences are KGHSH and LQKENI. CDR3 in amino acids: CASSPDRDQGYTF. The CDR3 DNA sequence: TGTGCCAGCTCACCGGACAGGGACCAAGGCTACACCTTC. Variable domain in full (rest from reference TRBV18 and TRBJ1-2): NAGVMQNPRHLVRRRGQEARLRCSPMKGHSHVYWYRQLPEEGLKFMVYLQKENIIDESGMPKERFSAEFPKEGPSILRIQQVVRGDSAAYFCASSPDRDQGYTFGSGTRLTVV.

The V call is TRBV28, the J call TRBJ2-7; 7 positions agree with TRBD1. This CDR3 spans 15 amino acids. The V gene's germline CDR1 is MDHEN and CDR2 SYDVKM. V trimming: 3 bases; J trimming: 1 base; junction bases outside the gene matches: 6. Written as DNA, the CDR3 is TGTGCCAGCAGTTTCCGGGGACAGTCTTCCTACGAGCAGTACTTC. It encodes CASSFRGQSSYEQYF.

The V gene is TRBV6-6, the J gene TRBJ2-5; 9 positions agree with TRBD2. The trim removed 10 bases at V and 5 bases at J, leaving 8 bases unmatched. The length of the CDR3 is 13 residues. The germline V gene encodes CDR1 MNHNY and CDR2 SVGAGI (reference sequence). The CDR3 nucleotides are TGTGCCACCCTCGAGCGGGAGGAGGAGACCCAGTACTTC. It encodes CATLEREEETQYF.

This sequence joins TRBV27 and TRBJ2-7, with 10 bases matching TRBD1. The ends lost 2 bases at V and 3 bases at J; junction bases unmatched: 1. This CDR3 is 14 amino acids long. The germline V gene encodes CDR1 MNHEY and CDR2 SMNVEV (reference sequence). The chain's CDR3 is CASSLGDRGYEQYF. Written as DNA, the CDR3 is TGTGCCAGCAGTTTAGGGGACAGGGGCTACGAGCAGTACTTC.

This clone was picked up one time. The chain has TRBV18 and TRBJ2-6; D call uncertain. Trimming removed 6 bases at V and 0 bases at J, with 18 bases between. Germline V CDR1 and CDR2: KGHSH, LQKENI. This CDR3 spans 18 amino acids. The DNA for the CDR3 is TGTGCCAGCTCGTCTAATGTACCTTTTTACTCTGGGGCCAACGTCCTGACTTTC. Amino acid sequence: CASSSNVPFYSGANVLTF.